This T cell receptor (beta chain) was recorded in a study of glioma-infiltrating T cells after dendritic cell vaccination. Study information: The vaccine used monocyte-derived dendritic cells pulsed overnight with autologous tumor lysate. Three intradermal dendritic cell vaccine injections were given every two weeks. Study results and limitations: Estimated pretreatment TIL content predicted outcome after dendritic cell vaccination.

Time point here: after dendritic cell vaccination, including at tumor progression/relapse. Selection required adequate fresh-frozen tumor tissue plus more than two years' survival data. The assay was immunoSEQ multiplex PCR, and TCRdb's table has in-frame clones only and misses some. The profile shows roughly 88,000 clones, 80% to 90% of them singletons. On this clone: Its antigen is not identified.

Germline-derived CDR1 and CDR2 are SGDLS and YYNGEE. The CDR3 spans 15 residues. V dropped 2 bases and J dropped 0 bases, with 11 bases sitting between them. This receptor was taken from a human donor with glioblastoma. The rearrangement joins TRBV9 to TRBJ1-2; D is perhaps TRBD1 (5 bases). This specimen consisted of blood, obtained after dendritic cell vaccination. For the CDR3, the DNA is TGTGCCAGCAGCGTGGACATAACTTCTAACTATGGCTACACCTTC. Translating gives CASSVDITSNYGYTF.